A single T cell receptor beta chain is shown here with its context. The antigen is not known. The sample comes from a study of graft-versus-host responses after intestinal transplantation. Study-wide context: Multivisceral, liver-intestinal, or isolated intestinal transplants were received by the recipients. Each recipient received anti-thymocyte globulin induction, then tacrolimus and steroids for around 3 years. Findings of the study overall: Among circulating GvH clones, peak levels were associated with early post-transplant declines in HvG clones. Allograft clonal ratios (graft-versus-host to host-versus-graft) were high in patients who had graft-donor T cell macrochimerism.

Produced via immunoSEQ multiplex PCR; TCRdb's table is partial and in-frame only. Of approximately 93,000 clones listed, 80% to 95% are singletons. The germline V and J ends were trimmed by 5 bases and 3 bases, with 14 bases remaining between them. The V gene's germline CDR1 is SGHNT and CDR2 YENEEA. The CDR3 contains 16 residues. V is TRBV11-3 and J is TRBJ2-6; no firm D call. The sequences come from unstimulated CD8+ T cells sorted from spleen or lymph node cells, collected before transplant. This receptor was obtained from a human donor who was the organ donor for an intestinal transplant. The CDR3 here is CASSEFGHGGANVLTF. The CDR3 bases are TGTGCCAGCAGCGAGTTTGGGCATGGTGGGGCCAACGTCCTGACTTTC.